A single sample is the source of the 16 T cell receptor beta chains below, sequenced in a study of beta chain features in type 1 diabetes. TCRB transcripts that were expressed got sequenced, as all of the isolated RNA had been reverse transcribed. The data were produced by immunoSEQ multiplex PCR, yet TCRdb's version contains in-frame clones alone and is incomplete. The sample carries 400,000 to 550,000 clones, roughly an eighth recorded once. Sequenced: naive CD4+ T cells from blood. All receptors derive from a woman under 30 in good health.

This clone was found a few times. The J gene is TRBJ1-2, the V gene TRBV30; D is unresolved. Germline lookup yields CDR1 GTSNPN and CDR2 SVGIG (reference sequence). The CDR3 is made up of 12 amino acids. Trimming shortened V by 3 bases and J by 10 bases, and 15 bases separated the two germline ends. The CDR3 nucleotides are TGTGCCTGGAGGGAAGAGACGGCGCTCTACACCTTC. It encodes CAWREETALYTF. The variable domain in full, completed from reference TRBV30 and TRBJ1-2, reads SQTIHQWPATLVQPVGSPLSLECTVEGTSNPNLYWYRQAAGRGLQLLFYSVGIGQISSEVPQNLSASRPQDRQFILSSKKLLLSDSGFYLCAWREETALYTFGSGTRLTVV.

The chain carries TRBV7-9 and TRBJ1-2; 7 positions match TRBD1. From germline, CDR1 is SEHNR and CDR2 FQNEAQ (reference sequence). The J segment lost 2 bases and the V segment lost 3 bases, leaving 6 bases of the junction unmatched. The CDR3 extends over 15 amino acids. The CDR3 bases are TGTGCCAGCAGCTTGACAGGGATCCTAAACTATGGCTACACCTTC. Its protein product is CASSLTGILNYGYTF.

This clone occurred a few times. The chain joins TRBV7-6 to TRBJ1-6, with 9 bases that match TRBD1. J gave up 7 bases and V 5 bases, and 3 bases lay outside the gene matches. Germline lookup yields CDR1 SGHVS and CDR2 FNYEAQ. The CDR3 extends over 14 amino acids. CDR3 bases: TGTGCCAGCAGCCGCGGACAGGGGAATTCACCCCTCCACTTT. Protein: CASSRGQGNSPLHF.

The chain links TRBV4-1 to TRBJ1-2; D gene ambiguous. The ends were cut back, 0 bases at V and 6 bases at J, with 11 bases in the middle. The germline gives CDR1 MGHRA, CDR2 YSYEKL. CDR3 size: 14 residues. CDR3 DNA: TGCGCCAGCAGCCAAGAAGAGACGGACGATGGCTACACCTTC. Amino acid sequence: CASSQEETDDGYTF.

This chain joins TRBV6-6 and TRBJ1-4; possible D gene TRBD1, 6 bases. Germline CDR1 is MNHNY and CDR2 is SVGAGI (reference sequence). V lost 6 bases to trimming and J lost 0 bases, with 14 bases between them. CDR3 length equals 16 residues. CDR3 amino acids: CASSPNRGPTNEKLFF. In nucleotides, the CDR3 is TGTGCCAGCAGCCCCAATCGGGGGCCAACTAATGAAAAACTGTTTTTT.

This chain connects TRBV5-1 to TRBJ1-1, with a tentative D call TRBD1 (6 bases). Trimming took off 6 bases at V and 0 bases at J, with 12 bases between the two ends. This CDR3 has 14 amino acids. The V gene's germline CDR1 is SGHRS and CDR2 YFSETQ. The CDR3 nucleotides read TGCGCCAGCAAGCAGGGGCCTATGAACACTGAAGCTTTCTTT. Amino acid sequence: CASKQGPMNTEAFF.

This clone was recorded a few times. Other DNA sequences within the sample encode an identical CDR3. The chain is built from TRBV9 and TRBJ2-1; D ambiguous. Germline V gene lookup returns CDR1 SGDLS and CDR2 YYNGEE. This CDR3 is 14 amino acids long. V was cut by 0 bases and J by 0 bases, with 4 bases left in between. The CDR3 sequence: CASSVVSSYNEQFF. DNA for the CDR3: TGTGCCAGCAGCGTAGTTAGCTCCTACAATGAGCAGTTCTTC. Combining the CDR3 with reference TRBV9 and TRBJ2-1 gives the whole variable domain DSGVTQTPKHLITATGQRVTLRCSPRSGDLSVYWYQQSLDQGLQFLIQYYNGEERAKGNILERFSAQQFPDLHSELNLSSLELGDSALYFCASSVVSSYNEQFFGPGTRLTVL.

The chain carries TRBV7-2 and TRBJ2-2; D might be TRBD1 (5 bases). The ends were cut back, 1 base at V and 6 bases at J, with 12 bases in the middle. CDR3 length: 15 amino acids. Germline CDR1 SGHTA, CDR2 FQGNSA. This chain's CDR3 is CASSLDGQWSGELFF. In DNA form, the CDR3 reads TGTGCCAGCAGCTTAGACGGACAATGGTCCGGGGAGCTGTTTTTT.

The chain combines TRBV29-1 with TRBJ2-5; 12 nucleotides align to TRBD1. This CDR3 has 14 residues. Germline loops: CDR1 SQVTM, CDR2 ANQGSEA. After removal of 6 bases from V and 5 bases from J, the junction contained 7 bases not matched to a gene. The CDR3 sequence is CSVGTGGAWETQYF. The DNA for the CDR3 is TGCAGCGTGGGGACAGGGGGCGCTTGGGAGACCCAGTACTTC.

The genes are TRBV6-5 and TRBJ2-7, with unresolved D. CDR3 size: 12 residues. Deletions cut 6 bases from V and 0 bases from J, with 6 bases between. Germline-derived CDR1 and CDR2 are MNHEY and SVGAGI. In DNA, the CDR3 is TGTGCCAGCAGGGAGAGCTCCTACGAGCAGTACTTC. This gives the protein CASRESSYEQYF.

This clone was detected a few times. This sequence joins TRBV7-2 and TRBJ2-7; D unclear. The CDR3 loop spans 12 amino acids. Trimming shortened V by 3 bases and J by 6 bases, and 9 bases separated the two germline ends. From germline, CDR1 is SGHTA and CDR2 FQGNSA. CDR3 bases: TGTGCCAGCAGCTTTTCAAGGGTCGAGCAGTACTTC. Translation gives CASSFSRVEQYF.

The table lists this clone with a few counts. This chain connects TRBV9 to TRBJ2-3, with a possible D match to TRBD1 (6 bases). Germline lookup yields CDR1 SGDLS and CDR2 YYNGEE. CDR3 size: 16 residues. Trimming removed 0 bases from V and 2 bases from J, with 13 bases in between. The DNA of the CDR3 is TGTGCCAGCAGCGTAGGATGGGGGCTGAACACAGATACGCAGTATTTT. Encoded protein: CASSVGWGLNTDTQYF. The full variable domain, rest sourced from reference TRBV9 and TRBJ2-3, is DSGVTQTPKHLITATGQRVTLRCSPRSGDLSVYWYQQSLDQGLQFLIQYYNGEERAKGNILERFSAQQFPDLHSELNLSSLELGDSALYFCASSVGWGLNTDTQYFGPGTRLTVL.

J is TRBJ1-1 and V is TRBV19; D is undetermined. The CDR3 is 13 amino acids. V was shortened by 7 bases and J by 1 base, with 10 bases between the two germline ends. Per the germline V gene, CDR1 is LNHDA and CDR2 is SQIVND (reference sequence). The CDR3 bases are TGTGCCAGTACTTCCAGACCGAACACTGAAGCTTTCTTT. Encoded protein: CASTSRPNTEAFF.

This chain uses TRBV29-1 with TRBJ2-1, with D tentatively TRBD1 (6 bases). Trimming shortened V by 0 bases and J by 8 bases, and 14 bases separated the two germline ends. The CDR3 totals 14 residues. Germline V CDR1 and CDR2: SQVTM, ANQGSEA. CDR3 residues: CSVEERASGDEQFF. The CDR3 DNA reads as TGCAGCGTTGAAGAGAGGGCCTCAGGGGATGAGCAGTTCTTC.

This clone was seen a few times. The V and J genes are TRBV21-1 and TRBJ1-5. TRBV21-1 is classified as a pseudogene. The CDR3 extends over 13 amino acids. The CDR3 reads CASSSRDSQPQHF. In DNA form, the CDR3 reads TGTGCCAGCAGCAGCCGGGACTCACAGCCCCAGCATTTT.

This clone was recorded a few times. This rearrangement joins TRBV7-6 to TRBJ2-2; D remains unclear. Germline CDR1 reads SGHVS; CDR2 reads FNYEAQ. The CDR3 consists of 14 residues. V was cut by 8 bases and J by 4 bases, with 14 bases left in between. The CDR3 loop reads CASVGQELTGELFF. The CDR3 nucleotides are TGTGCCAGCGTCGGCCAGGAACTCACCGGGGAGCTGTTTTTT. Variable domain in full (rest from reference TRBV7-6 and TRBJ2-2): GAGVSQSPRYKVTKRGQDVALRCDPISGHVSLYWYRQALGQGPEFLTYFNYEAQQDKSGLPNDRFSAERPEGSISTLTIQRTEQRDSAMYRCASVGQELTGELFFGEGSRLTVL.